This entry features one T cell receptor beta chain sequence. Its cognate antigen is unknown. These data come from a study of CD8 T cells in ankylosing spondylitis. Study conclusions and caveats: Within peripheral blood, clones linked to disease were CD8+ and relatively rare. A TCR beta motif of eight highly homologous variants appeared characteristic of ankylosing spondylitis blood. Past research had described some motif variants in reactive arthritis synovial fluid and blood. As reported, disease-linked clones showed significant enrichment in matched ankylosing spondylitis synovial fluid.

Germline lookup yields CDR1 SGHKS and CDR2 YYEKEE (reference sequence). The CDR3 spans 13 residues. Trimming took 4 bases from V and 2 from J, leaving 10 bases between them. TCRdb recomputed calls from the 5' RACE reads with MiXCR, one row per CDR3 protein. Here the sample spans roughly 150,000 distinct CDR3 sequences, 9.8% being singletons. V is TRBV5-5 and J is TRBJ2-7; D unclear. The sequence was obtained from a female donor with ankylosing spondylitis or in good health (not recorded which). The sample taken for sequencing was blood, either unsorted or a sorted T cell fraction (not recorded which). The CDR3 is CASSPKSPYEQYF. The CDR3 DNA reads TGTGCCAGCAGCCCCAAATCGCCCTACGAGCAGTACTTC. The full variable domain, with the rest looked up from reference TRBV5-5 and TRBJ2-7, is DAGVTQSPTHLIKTRGQQVTLRCSPISGHKSVSWYQQVLGQGPQFIFQYYEKEERGRGNFPDRFSARQFPNYSSELNVNALLLGDSALYLCASSPKSPYEQYFGPGTRLTVT.